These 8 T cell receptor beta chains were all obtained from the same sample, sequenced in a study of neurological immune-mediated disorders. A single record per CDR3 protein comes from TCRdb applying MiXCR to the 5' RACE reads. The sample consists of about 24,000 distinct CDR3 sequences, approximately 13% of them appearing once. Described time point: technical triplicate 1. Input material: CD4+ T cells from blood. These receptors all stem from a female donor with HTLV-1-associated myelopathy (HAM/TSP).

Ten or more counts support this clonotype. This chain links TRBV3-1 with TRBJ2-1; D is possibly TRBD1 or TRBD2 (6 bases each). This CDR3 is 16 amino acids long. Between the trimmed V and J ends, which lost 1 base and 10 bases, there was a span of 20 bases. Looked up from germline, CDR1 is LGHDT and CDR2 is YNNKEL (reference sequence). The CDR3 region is CASSQGGGGGRGEQFF. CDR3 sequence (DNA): TGTGCCAGCAGCCAAGGTGGAGGAGGGGGGCGGGGAGAGCAGTTCTTC.

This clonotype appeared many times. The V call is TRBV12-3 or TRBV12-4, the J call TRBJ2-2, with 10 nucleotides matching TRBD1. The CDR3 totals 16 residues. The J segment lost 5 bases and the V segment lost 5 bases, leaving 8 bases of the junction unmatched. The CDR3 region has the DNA TGTGCCAGCAGTGCCCGGACAGGGGGATTAACCGGGGAGCTGTTTTTT. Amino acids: CASSARTGGLTGELFF.

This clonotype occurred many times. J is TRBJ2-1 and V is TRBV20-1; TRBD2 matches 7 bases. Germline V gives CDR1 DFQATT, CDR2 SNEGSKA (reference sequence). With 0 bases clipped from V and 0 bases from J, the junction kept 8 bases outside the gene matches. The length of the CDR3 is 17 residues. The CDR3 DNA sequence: TGCAGTGCTAGAGATCCGGGAGGTCAAAGCTCCTACAATGAGCAGTTCTTC. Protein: CSARDPGGQSSYNEQFF.

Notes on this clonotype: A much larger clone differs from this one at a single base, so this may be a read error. CDR3 sequence: CASSLFPLYNEQFF. Written as DNA, the CDR3 is TGTGCCAGCAGCTTATTTCCCCTCTACAATGAGCAGTTCTTC. The V call is TRBV7-3, the J call TRBJ2-1; no definite D call. Germline V gene lookup returns CDR1 SGHTA and CDR2 FQGTGA. CDR3 length equals 14 residues. Deletions cut 2 bases from V and 3 bases from J, with 8 bases between. The full variable domain, rest sourced from reference TRBV7-3 and TRBJ2-1, is GAGVSQTPSNKVTEKGKYVELRCDPISGHTALYWYRQSLGQGPEFLIYFQGTGAADDSGLPNDRFFAVRPEGSVSTLKIQRTERGDSAVYLCASSLFPLYNEQFFGPGTRLTVL.

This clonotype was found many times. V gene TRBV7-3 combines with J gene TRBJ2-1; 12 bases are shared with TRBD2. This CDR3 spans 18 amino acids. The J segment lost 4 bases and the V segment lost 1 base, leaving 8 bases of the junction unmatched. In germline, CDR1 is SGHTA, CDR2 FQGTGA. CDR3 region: CASSLKLAGGPLYNEQFF. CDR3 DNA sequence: TGTGCCAGCAGCTTAAAGCTAGCGGGGGGGCCCTTATACAATGAGCAGTTCTTC.

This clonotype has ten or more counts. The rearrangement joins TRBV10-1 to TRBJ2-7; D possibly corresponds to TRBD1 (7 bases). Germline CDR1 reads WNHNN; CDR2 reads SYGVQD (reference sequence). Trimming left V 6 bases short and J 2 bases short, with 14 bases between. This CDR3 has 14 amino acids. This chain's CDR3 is CASSPARGAYEQYF. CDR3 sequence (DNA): TGCGCCAGCAGCCCTGCCAGGGGGGCCTACGAGCAGTACTTC.

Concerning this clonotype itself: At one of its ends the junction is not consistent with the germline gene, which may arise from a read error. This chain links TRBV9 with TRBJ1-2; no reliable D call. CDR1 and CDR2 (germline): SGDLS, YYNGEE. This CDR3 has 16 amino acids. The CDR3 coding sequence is TGTGCCAGCAGCGTAGATGTGAGGGTCGGGAACTCTGGCTACACCTTC. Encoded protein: CASSVDVRVGNSGYTF.

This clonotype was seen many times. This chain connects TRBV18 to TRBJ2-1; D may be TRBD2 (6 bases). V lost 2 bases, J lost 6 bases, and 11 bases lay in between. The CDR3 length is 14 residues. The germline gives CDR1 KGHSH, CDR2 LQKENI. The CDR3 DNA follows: TGTGCCAGCTCACCAATGGCCGGGGGCAATGAGCAGTTCTTC. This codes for CASSPMAGGNEQFF.